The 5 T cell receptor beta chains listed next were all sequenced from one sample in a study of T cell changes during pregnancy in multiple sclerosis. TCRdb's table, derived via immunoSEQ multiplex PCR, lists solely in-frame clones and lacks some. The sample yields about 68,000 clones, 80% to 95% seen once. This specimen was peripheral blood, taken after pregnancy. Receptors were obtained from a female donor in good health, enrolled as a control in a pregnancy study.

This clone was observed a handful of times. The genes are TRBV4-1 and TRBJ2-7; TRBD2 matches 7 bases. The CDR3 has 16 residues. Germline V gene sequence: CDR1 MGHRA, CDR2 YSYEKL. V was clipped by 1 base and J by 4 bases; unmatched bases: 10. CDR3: CASSQGGSSGLYEQYF. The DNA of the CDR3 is TGCGCCAGCAGCCAAGGAGGGAGTAGCGGGCTGTACGAGCAGTACTTC.

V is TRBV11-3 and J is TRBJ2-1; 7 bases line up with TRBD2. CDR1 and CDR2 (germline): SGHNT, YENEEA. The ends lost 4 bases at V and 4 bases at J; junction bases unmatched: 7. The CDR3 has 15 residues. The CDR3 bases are TGTGCCAGCAGCTCGGGGAGGGGAAATTACAATGAGCAGTTCTTC. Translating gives CASSSGRGNYNEQFF.

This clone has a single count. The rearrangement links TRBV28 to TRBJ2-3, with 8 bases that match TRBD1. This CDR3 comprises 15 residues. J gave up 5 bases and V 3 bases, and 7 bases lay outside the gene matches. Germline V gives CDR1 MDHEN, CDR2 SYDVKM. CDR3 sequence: CASSFDTGGQDTQYF. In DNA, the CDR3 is TGTGCCAGCAGTTTTGATACAGGGGGTCAAGATACGCAGTATTTT. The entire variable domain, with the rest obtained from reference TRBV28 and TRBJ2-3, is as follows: DVKVTQSSRYLVKRTGEKVFLECVQDMDHENMFWYRQDPGLGLRLIYFSYDVKMKEKGDIPEGYSVSREKKERFSLILESASTNQTSMYLCASSFDTGGQDTQYFGPGTRLTVL.

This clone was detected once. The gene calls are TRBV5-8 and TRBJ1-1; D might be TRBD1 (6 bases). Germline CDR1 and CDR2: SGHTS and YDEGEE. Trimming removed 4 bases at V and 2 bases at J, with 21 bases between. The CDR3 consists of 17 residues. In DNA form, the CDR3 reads TGTGCCAGCAGCCCGGGACACTCGTCTAGGAGCAACACTGAAGCTTTCTTT. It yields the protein CASSPGHSSRSNTEAFF.

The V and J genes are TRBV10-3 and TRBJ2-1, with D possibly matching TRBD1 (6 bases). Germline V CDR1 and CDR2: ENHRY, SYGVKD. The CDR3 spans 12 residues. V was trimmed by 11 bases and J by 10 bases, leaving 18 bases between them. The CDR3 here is CAQGAGEGEQFF. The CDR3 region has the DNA TGTGCCCAAGGGGCAGGGGAAGGGGAGCAGTTCTTC.